These T cell receptor beta chains were read from a single sample in a study of graft-versus-host responses after intestinal transplantation. The table came from immunoSEQ multiplex PCR; TCRdb's copy has only in-frame clones and leaves some out. The table shows 15,000 to 20,000 clones, with approximately 89% occurring only once. Specimen: bone marrow, collected approximately 120 days after transplant. These receptors all come from a human patient who received an intestinal transplant, so some T cells may come from the graft donor. Each CDR3 is given with its conserved first and last residue. A D gene is named only where the DNA matches it firmly. Some rows mark clone size as missing; the rest say once, few, many or name a class of expanded clone.

j_gene | v_gene | d_gene | abundance | CDR3nt | CDR3aa
TRBJ1-5 | TRBV4-1 | - | - | TGCGCCAGCAGCCTATCAGGGGCCAATCAGCCCCAGCATTTT | CASSLSGANQPQHF
TRBJ2-2 | TRBV27 | TRBD2 | - | TGTGCCAGCAGACGGGAGGGCACCGGGGAGCTGTTTTTT | CASRREGTGELFF
TRBJ1-2 | TRBV6-5 | - | - | TGTGCCAGCAGACAGGGTATACACGACTATGGCTACACCTTC | CASRQGIHDYGYTF
TRBJ2-3 | TRBV2 | - | - | TGTGCCAGCAGTAACCCAAGTGTTTCGGAAACAGATACGCAGTATTTT | CASSNPSVSETDTQYF
TRBJ2-1 | TRBV15 | TRBD1 | - | TGTGCCACCAGCAGGGACAGGGGGCCTGAGCAGTTCTTC | CATSRDRGPEQFF
TRBJ1-1 | TRBV6-1 | TRBD1 | - | TGTGCCAGCAGTGAAGAGGGTACAGGGGGCACTGAAGCTTTCTTT | CASSEEGTGGTEAFF
TRBJ2-1 | TRBV29-1 | TRBD2 | - | TGCAGCGTTGGGACTAGCGGGACGATAGAGCAGTTCTTC | CSVGTSGTIEQFF
TRBJ1-2 | TRBV7-9 | - | - | TGTGCCAGCAGCCTCGACACTCTGAGCTACACCTTC | CASSLDTLSYTF
TRBJ2-1 | TRBV7-3 | - | - | TGTGCCAGCAGCCCTACTAGGGGTGAGCAGTTCTTC | CASSPTRGEQFF
TRBJ2-7 | TRBV19 | - | - | TGTGCCAGTAGTATAGGGGCAGGCTACGAGCAGTACTTC | CASSIGAGYEQYF
TRBJ2-5 | TRBV7-2 | - | - | TGTGCCAGCAGCTTACTTGGCGGTTGGCGGGGTGGGGAGACCCAGTACTTC | CASSLLGGWRGGETQYF
TRBJ2-1 | TRBV4-1 | - | - | TGCGCCAGCAGCCTTAGCAATGAGCAGTTCTTC | CASSLSNEQFF
TRBJ1-2 | TRBV2 | - | - | TGTGCCAGCAGTGAAGCGAGACCCCGTAGAGAAGGCTACACCTTC | CASSEARPRREGYTF
TRBJ2-3 | TRBV7-6 | - | - | TGTGCCAGCAGCTTAGGGCCGGGGGCTTTCGCCACAGATACGCAGTATTTT | CASSLGPGAFATDTQYF
TRBJ2-7 | TRBV20-1 | - | - | TGCAGTGCTGCCCCAGGGGACGAGCAGTACTTC | CSAAPGDEQYF
TRBJ2-3 | TRBV11-3 | TRBD2 | - | TGTGCCAGCAGCTTAGATTCCCCAACTAGCGGGATCACAGATACGCAGTATTTT | CASSLDSPTSGITDTQYF
TRBJ2-5 | TRBV19 | - | - | TGTGCCAGTAGTCCAGGCCGGGCCCACCAAGAGACCCAGTACTTC | CASSPGRAHQETQYF
TRBJ2-2 | TRBV6-5 | - | - | TGTGCCAGCGCTCCGAGGAACACCGGGGAGCTGTTTTTT | CASAPRNTGELFF
TRBJ2-1 | TRBV6-4 | - | - | TGTGCCCCGCCGATGGCGGGTTCGGAGCAGTTCTTC | CAPPMAGSEQFF
TRBJ2-1 | TRBV9 | - | few | TGTGCCAGCAGCTTACAGCTCGGAGGGTCCAGGAATGAGCAGTTCTTC | CASSLQLGGSRNEQFF
TRBJ2-3 | TRBV19 | TRBD2 | - | TGTGCCAGTGCCGCCGCCATAGCGGGAGGGCCCCAGGGTACGCAGTATTTT | CASAAAIAGGPQGTQYF
TRBJ2-7 | TRBV19 | - | - | TGTGCCAGTAGCATGTCCAGGGTCCAACAATTGCCCTACGAGCAGTACTTC | CASSMSRVQQLPYEQYF
TRBJ2-2 | TRBV5-5 | - | - | TGTGCCAGCAGCCGGGCCGGAAACACCGGGGAGCTGTTTTTT | CASSRAGNTGELFF
TRBJ2-1 | TRBV10-3 | TRBD2 | - | TGTGCCATCAGTGAGTCGACACTAGCGGGATCCCATGAGCAGTTCTTC | CAISESTLAGSHEQFF
TRBJ2-7 | TRBV9 | - | - | TGTGCCAGCAGCGTAGGAGGTTCTGCAGTAAGCGACGAGCAGTACTTC | CASSVGGSAVSDEQYF
TRBJ2-5 | TRBV9 | - | - | TGTGCCAGCAGCACGGACGCCTATGAGACCCAGTACTTC | CASSTDAYETQYF
TRBJ2-7 | TRBV7-3 | TRBD2 | once | TGTGCCAGCAGCTTAACACCCCCTCCGACTAGCGGGAGACCTCCGATGTACGAGCAGTACTTC | CASSLTPPPTSGRPPMYEQYF
TRBJ1-4 | TRBV5-1 | - | - | TGCGCCAGCAGCTCGCCCCCGGAGAGCCTCGAAAAACTGTTTTTT | CASSSPPESLEKLFF
TRBJ1-1 | TRBV5-1 | - | - | TGCGCCAGCAGCTTCCAGGGTTTACAGGTTGATGAAGCTTTCTTT | CASSFQGLQVDEAFF
TRBJ2-7 | TRBV6-1 | TRBD1 | - | TGTGCCAGCAGTGAAGTTTCAGGGGGCGCGGACGAGCAGTACTTC | CASSEVSGGADEQYF
TRBJ2-7 | TRBV10-3 | TRBD2 | - | TGTGCCAACGGACTAGCGGGCGGGGTCGTGGACGAGCAGTACTTC | CANGLAGGVVDEQYF
TRBJ1-5 | TRBV5-1 | - | - | TGCGCCAGCAGCTTCTACAGTGGAGGCAATCAGCCCCAGCATTTT | CASSFYSGGNQPQHF
TRBJ1-1 | TRBV19 | - | - | TGTGCCAGTAGTTCCCAGGGCAACACTGAAGCTTTCTTT | CASSSQGNTEAFF
TRBJ1-2 | TRBV2 | - | - | TGTGCCAGCAGCAAAGATCGACGAGATGGCTACACCTTC | CASSKDRRDGYTF
TRBJ2-1 | TRBV6-1 | - | - | TGTGCCAGCACAAAACTAGATGGGGGCAATGAGCAGTTCTTC | CASTKLDGGNEQFF
TRBJ2-7 | TRBV4-2 | TRBD2 | - | TGTGCCAGCAGCCTGCCCCAAGCGGGAGAAATCCCCTACGAGCAGTACTTC | CASSLPQAGEIPYEQYF
TRBJ2-3 | TRBV4-1 | - | once | TGCGCCAGCAGCCAAGATCCTAGCGGCACAGATACGCAGTATTTT | CASSQDPSGTDTQYF
TRBJ2-3 | TRBV9 | TRBD2 | - | TGTGCCAGCAGCGAGACTAGCGGGAGGGCAGATACGCAGTATTTT | CASSETSGRADTQYF
TRBJ1-4 | TRBV5-4 | - | - | TGTGCCAGCAGCTTGAGAGGGGCTAATGAAAAACTGTTTTTT | CASSLRGANEKLFF
TRBJ2-5 | TRBV7-9 | - | - | TGTGCCAGCAGCCTGCAGAACTACCAAGAGACCCAGTACTTC | CASSLQNYQETQYF
TRBJ2-7 | TRBV6-6 | TRBD2 | - | TGTGCCAGCAGTCCCCTCTCCTCGACTAGCGGGATCGAGCAGTACTTC | CASSPLSSTSGIEQYF
TRBJ1-2 | TRBV28 | TRBD1 | - | TGTGCCAGCAGCCCGGGGGACAGGGTTCTGCACTATGGCTACACCTTC | CASSPGDRVLHYGYTF
TRBJ2-1 | TRBV2 | - | - | TGTGCCAGCAGGGTTGATTACCTGGAGCAGTTCTTC | CASRVDYLEQFF
TRBJ2-7 | TRBV9 | - | - | TGTGCCAGCAGCGTAACGAGAGAGGGTCTCGAGCAGTACTTC | CASSVTREGLEQYF
TRBJ2-3 | TRBV29-1 | TRBD1 | - | TGCAGCGTCGATAGGGGACAGGGGAGCACAGATACGCAGTATTTT | CSVDRGQGSTDTQYF
TRBJ2-3 | TRBV9 | TRBD1 | - | TGTGCCAGCAGCCCGAAGACAGGGGGGAACACAGATACGCAGTATTTT | CASSPKTGGNTDTQYF
TRBJ1-4 | TRBV2 | TRBD1 | - | TGTGCCAGCACCGCCGGGACAGGGAGGGAAAAACTGTTTTTT | CASTAGTGREKLFF
TRBJ2-7 | TRBV27 | - | - | TGTGCCAGCAGTTTATCGGTGGATTGGACAGATCCCTACGAGCAGTACTTC | CASSLSVDWTDPYEQYF
TRBJ2-1 | TRBV7-3 | TRBD2 | - | TGTGCCAGCAGCTTAGATGGGACTAGGAACAATGAGCAGTTCTTC | CASSLDGTRNNEQFF
TRBJ1-5 | TRBV5-5 | - | - | TGTGCCTTAAGATTTCAGCCCCAGCATTTT | CALRFQPQHF
TRBJ1-4 | TRBV15 | - | - | TGTGCCACCAGCAGAGTGGATGGCCTATCGGGAAAACTGTTTTTT | CATSRVDGLSGKLFF
TRBJ2-5 | TRBV10-3 | - | - | TGTGCCATCAGAGGAGGGACAGAAAAAGAGACCCAGTACTTC | CAIRGGTEKETQYF
TRBJ2-3 | TRBV6-1 | - | - | TGTGCCAGCAGCCGAAGTAGTCCAAGCACAGATACGCAGTATTTT | CASSRSSPSTDTQYF